These 24 T cell receptor beta chains came from one sample sequenced in a study of CD8+ T cells in alopecia areata (dated by TCRdb to 2017 to 2018). Preparation of the library involved the immunoSEQ multiplex PCR assay. RNA was extracted from all samples and reverse transcribed into cDNA, which served as template for TCR sequencing. In TCRdb, the immuneACCESS table is reduced to in-frame sequences with V and J assigned. These tables do not hold every clone; where another copy was compared, an unresolved V gene accounts for under half, and the others remain unexplained. In all, the sample holds 90,000 to 120,000 clones, and 80% to 85% of those were seen once. The ten largest clones take up over 20% of the sample. In the paper's terms, the time point label means: around 24 weeks on oral tofacitinib. The treatment or condition label of this sample denotes: oral pan-JAK inhibitor, 5-10 mg twice daily.

Sequences were derived from CD8+ T cells sorted from blood, sampled at week 24, from a patient treated with tofacitinib. These receptors were collected from a human donor with alopecia areata.

The chain is built from TRBV13 and TRBJ2-5; 11 nucleotides match TRBD1. With V trimmed by 2 bases and J by 2 bases, 4 bases remained unmatched. The CDR3 extends over 16 amino acids. Germline CDR1 PRHDT, CDR2 FYEKMQ (reference sequence). The CDR3 DNA follows: TGTGCCAGCAGCTTAAAGGGACAGGGGGGGCAAGAGACCCAGTACTTC. This sequence encodes CASSLKGQGGQETQYF.

V usage is TRBV27 and J usage is TRBJ2-3, with 9 bases matching TRBD2. With 7 bases clipped from V and 2 bases from J, the junction kept 10 bases outside the gene matches. Germline V CDR1 and CDR2: MNHEY, SMNVEV (reference sequence). The CDR3 runs 16 residues. In DNA form, the CDR3 reads TGTGCCAGCACTCTAGGGCTAGCGGGGAACACAGATACGCAGTATTTT. The encoded protein is CASTLGLAGNTDTQYF.

Here the CDR3 reads CSVYELNTEAFF. CDR3 coding DNA: TGCAGCGTTTATGAACTGAACACTGAAGCTTTCTTT. The chain carries TRBV29-1 and TRBJ1-1; no clear D. V was shortened by 5 bases and J by 0 bases, with 7 bases between the two germline ends. The CDR3 totals 12 residues. CDR1 and CDR2 (germline): SQVTM, ANQGSEA.

The rearrangement links TRBV7-9 to TRBJ2-5; D possibly uses TRBD1 or TRBD2 (5 bases each). Trimming took 6 bases from V and 2 from J, leaving 16 bases between them. This CDR3 contains 15 residues. Germline assignment: CDR1 SEHNR and CDR2 FQNEAQ (reference sequence). The CDR3, as DNA: TGTGCCAGCAGTCATGCACAGGAGGAGCAAGAGACCCAGTACTTC. Its protein product is CASSHAQEEQETQYF.

This chain joins TRBV7-9 and TRBJ2-7; D gene unclear. Trimming stripped 5 bases from V and 7 bases from J, with 15 bases between. Germline values: CDR1 SEHNR, CDR2 FQNEAQ (reference sequence). This CDR3 contains 13 residues. The CDR3 bases are TGTGCCAGCAGCCAATCTTCGGGTGTAGAGCAGTACTTC. Residues: CASSQSSGVEQYF.

The V and J genes are TRBV4-3 and TRBJ2-1, with 8 bases fitting TRBD2. The CDR3 runs 15 residues. Germline assignment: CDR1 LGHNA and CDR2 YSLEER. V shed 1 base and J 8 bases; nucleotides not matched to a gene: 7. CDR3 loop: CASSQGGLAWDEQFF. DNA of the CDR3: TGCGCCAGCAGCCAAGGTGGACTAGCTTGGGATGAGCAGTTCTTC.

CDR3 DNA: TGTGCCAGCAGCTTAGTGCGGGGGGCGCATTCACCCCTCCACTTT. This sequence encodes CASSLVRGAHSPLHF. J is TRBJ1-6 and V is TRBV7-9, with D possibly matching TRBD1 (6 bases). This CDR3 spans 15 amino acids. Looked up from germline, CDR1 is SEHNR and CDR2 is FQNEAQ (reference sequence). With 1 base removed from V and 8 bases from J, the gap between germline ends came to 12 bases.

This clone was counted a single time. Here the CDR3 reads CASRGWNTEAFF. CDR3 sequence (DNA): TGTGCCAGCCGAGGGTGGAACACTGAAGCTTTCTTT. The V and J genes are TRBV5-6 and TRBJ1-1; D is unresolved. Germline-derived CDR1 and CDR2 are SGHDT and YYEEEE. With 7 bases removed from V and 1 base from J, the gap between germline ends came to 8 bases. This CDR3 has 12 amino acids.

CDR3 coding DNA: TGTGCCAGCAGCCTACTAGCGGGGGGTAGGCTCGATGAGCAGTTCTTC. Residues: CASSLLAGGRLDEQFF. The chain employs TRBV7-3 and TRBJ2-1, with 12 bases aligning to TRBD2. Per the germline V gene, CDR1 is SGHTA and CDR2 is FQGTGA. The CDR3 loop spans 16 amino acids. The trim removed 5 bases at V and 8 bases at J, leaving 10 bases unmatched.

This chain uses TRBV6-6 with TRBJ1-1; D call uncertain. Looked up from germline, CDR1 is MNHNY and CDR2 is SVGAGI (reference sequence). The CDR3 length is 14 residues. Trimming shortened V by 2 bases and J by 5 bases, and 12 bases separated the two germline ends. CDR3 nucleotide sequence: TGTGCCAGCAGTTACCAAGGGTTAGGGACTGAAGCTTTCTTT. Translating it yields CASSYQGLGTEAFF.

This sequence joins TRBV6-5 and TRBJ1-1, with no clear D. The CDR3 has 14 amino acids. V lost 2 bases, J lost 0 bases, and 7 bases lay in between. CDR1 is MNHEY, CDR2 SVGAGI, per germline. CDR3 DNA: TGTGCCAGCAGTTACGGGCTTCTGAACACTGAAGCTTTCTTT. It yields the protein CASSYGLLNTEAFF.

This clone was picked up one time. This chain links TRBV2 with TRBJ2-7; no reliable D call. There are 14 residues in the CDR3. Per the germline V gene, CDR1 is SNHLY and CDR2 is FYNNEI. Trimming took 0 bases from V and 4 from J, leaving 10 bases between them. The CDR3 region has the DNA TGTGCCAGCAGTGAAGCTAGGCAGTCGTACGAGCAGTACTTC. Translated, it gives CASSEARQSYEQYF.

This clone was found once. The chain links TRBV27 to TRBJ2-7; D might be TRBD1 (5 bases). The CDR3 runs to 14 residues. V shed 6 bases and J shed 3 bases, with 15 bases lying between them. Germline-derived CDR1 and CDR2 are MNHEY and SMNVEV (reference sequence). CDR3 in DNA: TGTGCCAGCAGCATCGGTCAGGGTAGCTACGAGCAGTACTTC. Translation: CASSIGQGSYEQYF.

The chain couples TRBV6-8 to TRBJ1-5; 9 bases line up with TRBD1. J gave up 6 bases and V 6 bases, and 6 bases lay outside the gene matches. The CDR3 sequence is 14 residues long. CDR1 is MNHGY, CDR2 SAAAGT, per germline. This chain's CDR3 is CASRLDRGVQPQHF. CDR3 nucleotides: TGTGCCAGCAGGTTGGACAGGGGTGTTCAGCCCCAGCATTTT.

The chain carries TRBV30 and TRBJ2-7, with TRBD1 identical over 8 bases. V lost 2 bases, J lost 4 bases, and 10 bases stayed unmatched. This CDR3 comprises 15 residues. Germline values: CDR1 GTSNPN, CDR2 SVGIG (reference sequence). The CDR3 nucleotides read TGTGCCTGGAGTTTTTGGTCTGGACAGGGTTACGAGCAGTACTTC. Residues: CAWSFWSGQGYEQYF.

The chain has TRBV9 and TRBJ2-3; a possible D gene is TRBD2 (5 bases). The CDR3 is 14 amino acids. Germline CDR1 is SGDLS and CDR2 is YYNGEE. The V end was cut by 4 bases, the J end by 2 bases, with 11 bases between. The CDR3 DNA follows: TGTGCCAGCAGCCTCAGGACTTCCACAGATACGCAGTATTTT. This encodes CASSLRTSTDTQYF.

V usage is TRBV7-9 and J usage is TRBJ2-3, with TRBD2 matching over 12 bases. The V segment lost 4 bases and the J segment 6 bases; nucleotides outside the gene matches: 2. Germline assignment: CDR1 SEHNR and CDR2 FQNEAQ (reference sequence). The CDR3 runs 14 residues. CDR3 coding DNA: TGTGCCAGCAGCTCCGGACTAGCGGGGGATACGCAGTATTTT. Translation gives CASSSGLAGDTQYF.

The chain recombines TRBV2 with TRBJ2-2, with TRBD1 as a possible D gene (6 bases). V lost 8 bases to trimming and J lost 5 bases, with 9 bases between them. Germline V gives CDR1 SNHLY, CDR2 FYNNEI. CDR3 length equals 12 residues. The CDR3 region has the DNA TGTGCCAGCCTAGGGGGTACCGGGGAGCTGTTTTTT. It yields the protein CASLGGTGELFF.

A single count supports this clone. This chain links TRBV4-1 with TRBJ2-7; 9 bases match TRBD1. The CDR3 loop spans 14 amino acids. Germline V gives CDR1 MGHRA, CDR2 YSYEKL. V was pared by 4 bases and J by 6 bases, with 7 bases of the junction left unmatched. The CDR3 DNA reads TGCGCCAGCAGCCCTTGGGACAGGGATGGCGAGCAGTACTTC. Its translation: CASSPWDRDGEQYF.

The J gene is TRBJ2-1, the V gene TRBV5-4; no clear D. Trimming removed 4 bases from V and 0 bases from J, with 5 bases in between. This CDR3 region has 13 residues. The germline gives CDR1 SGHNT, CDR2 YYREEE (reference sequence). The CDR3 DNA sequence: TGTGCCAGCAGCCCCCCCTCCTACAATGAGCAGTTCTTC. Encoded protein: CASSPPSYNEQFF.

The V gene is TRBV19, the J gene TRBJ2-7; 10 nucleotides align to TRBD2. The CDR3 contains 14 residues. The junction had 4 bases not matched to a gene; V was cut back by 7 bases and J by 1 base. CDR1 LNHDA and CDR2 SQIVND come from the germline V gene (reference sequence). CDR3 loop: CASTVSGGSYEQYF. As DNA, the CDR3 is TGTGCCAGTACCGTTAGCGGGGGGTCCTACGAGCAGTACTTC.

In its sample, this clone was seen a few times. The chain employs TRBV4-1 and TRBJ2-3, with D hard to call. The V end lost 0 bases, the J end lost 6 bases, and 4 bases lay between the germline ends. This CDR3 is 12 amino acids long. The germline CDR1 and CDR2 sequences are MGHRA and YSYEKL. CDR3 region: CASSQEGDTQYF. In DNA form, the CDR3 reads TGCGCCAGCAGCCAAGAAGGGGATACGCAGTATTTT.

This sequence joins TRBV9 and TRBJ2-5; possibly TRBD2 for D (6 bases). Looked up from germline, CDR1 is SGDLS and CDR2 is YYNGEE. The CDR3 runs to 15 residues. Trimming shortened V by 2 bases and J by 5 bases, and 16 bases separated the two germline ends. CDR3 in amino acids: CASSVASGGGETQYF. CDR3 sequence (DNA): TGTGCCAGCAGCGTCGCATCCGGGGGAGGTGAGACCCAGTACTTC.

The V call is TRBV6-5, the J call TRBJ2-3; D is uncertain. The CDR3 is made up of 15 amino acids. Trimming took 5 bases from V and 2 from J, leaving 14 bases between them. Germline V gene lookup returns CDR1 MNHEY and CDR2 SVGAGI. CDR3 sequence reads: CASSRTRFLTDTQYF. For the CDR3, the DNA is TGTGCCAGCAGTCGAACCAGGTTCCTCACAGATACGCAGTATTTT.